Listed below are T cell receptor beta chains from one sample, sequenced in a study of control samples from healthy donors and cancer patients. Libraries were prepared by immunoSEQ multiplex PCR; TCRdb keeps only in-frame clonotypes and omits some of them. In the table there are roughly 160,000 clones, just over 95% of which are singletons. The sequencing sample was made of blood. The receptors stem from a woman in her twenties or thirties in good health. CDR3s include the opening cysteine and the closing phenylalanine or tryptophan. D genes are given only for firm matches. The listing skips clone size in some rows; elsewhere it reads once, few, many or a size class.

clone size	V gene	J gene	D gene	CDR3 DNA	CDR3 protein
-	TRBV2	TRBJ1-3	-	TGTGCCAGCAGGACCGCCGCCTTTCTATATTTT	CASRTAAFLYF
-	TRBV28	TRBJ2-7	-	TGTGCCAGCAGTTACCGGGTCACACGGGCGGACGAGCAGTACTTC	CASSYRVTRADEQYF
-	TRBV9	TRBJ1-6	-	TGTGCCAGCAGCGTAACAATGGATTCACCCCTCCACTTT	CASSVTMDSPLHF
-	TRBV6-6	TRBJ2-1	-	TGTGCCAGCACCAGGGGAAGCGGCAATGAGCAGTTCTTC	CASTRGSGNEQFF
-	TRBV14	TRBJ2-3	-	TGTGCCAGCCGGGGTAGCACAGATACGCAGTATTTT	CASRGSTDTQYF
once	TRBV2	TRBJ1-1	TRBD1	TGTGCCAGCCAGGGACAGGGTGGTACTGAAGCTTTCTTT	CASQGQGGTEAFF
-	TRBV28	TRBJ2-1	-	TGTGCCAGTCGTCGGGCGGGACCAAGCTCCTACAATGAGCAGTTCTTC	CASRRAGPSSYNEQFF
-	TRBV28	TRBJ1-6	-	TGTGCCAGCAGTGTCAGGGAGATTTCACCCCTCCACTTT	CASSVREISPLHF
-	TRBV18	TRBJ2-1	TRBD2	TGTGCCAGCTCACCAGGGGCGAGCGGGAGTTGGTTCTTC	CASSPGASGSWFF
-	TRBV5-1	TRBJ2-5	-	TGCGCCAGCAGCGTTGGATTACAGGGCACGGTAGAGACCCAGTACTTC	CASSVGLQGTVETQYF
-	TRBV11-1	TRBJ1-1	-	TGTGCCAGCAGCTTAGCATATCAACAGATGAACACTGAAGCTTTCTTT	CASSLAYQQMNTEAFF
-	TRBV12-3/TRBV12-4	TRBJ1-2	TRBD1	TGTGCCAGCAGTGCCCGACAGGGGGTCTACACCTTC	CASSARQGVYTF
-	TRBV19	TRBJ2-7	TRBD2	TGTGCCAGTAGTACATCGGGCGGGGGGCGACGCCCCTACGAGCAGTACTTC	CASSTSGGGRRPYEQYF
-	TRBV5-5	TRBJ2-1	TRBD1	TGTGCCAGCAGCTTATTCACAGGGGGCCCTTATGAGCAGTTCTTC	CASSLFTGGPYEQFF
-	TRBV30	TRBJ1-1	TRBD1	TGTGCCTGGAGCCCGGGACAGAATACATGGAACACTGAAGCTTTCTTT	CAWSPGQNTWNTEAFF
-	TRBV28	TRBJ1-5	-	TGTGCCAGCAGTGCCCCGGGGTTGCCCCAGCATTTT	CASSAPGLPQHF
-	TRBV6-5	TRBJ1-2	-	TGTGCCAGCAGTAGGGCCCTTGCGGCTAACTATGGCTACACCTTC	CASSRALAANYGYTF
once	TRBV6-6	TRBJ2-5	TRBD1	TGTGCCAGCAGGTCCGGACAGGGGTTAGACGAGACCCAGTACTTC	CASRSGQGLDETQYF
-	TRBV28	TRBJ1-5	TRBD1	TGTGCCAGCACTCTATGGGGACAGGCCAATCAGCCCCAGCATTTT	CASTLWGQANQPQHF
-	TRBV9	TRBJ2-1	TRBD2	TGTGCCAGCAGCGTAGCTGGCGGGAGCGACAATGAGCAGTTCTTC	CASSVAGGSDNEQFF
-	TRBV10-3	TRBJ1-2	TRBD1	TGTGCCATCAGCGATGACAGGGGGCCCTATGGCTACACCTTC	CAISDDRGPYGYTF
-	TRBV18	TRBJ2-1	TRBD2	TGTGCCAGCTCCGGCCGGGGGGACAATGAGCAGTTCTTC	CASSGRGDNEQFF
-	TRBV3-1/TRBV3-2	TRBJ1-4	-	TGTGCCAGCAGCCCGTGGACAGTTTTAGGGACTAATGAAAAACTGTTTTTT	CASSPWTVLGTNEKLFF
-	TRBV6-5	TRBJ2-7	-	TGTGCCAGTTGTTCATATCCCTACGAGCAGTACTTC	CASCSYPYEQYF
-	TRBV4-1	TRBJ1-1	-	TGCGCCAGCAGCCAAGAAGGGTCCTTGTACACTGAAGCTTTCTTT	CASSQEGSLYTEAFF
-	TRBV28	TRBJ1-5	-	TGTGCCAGCAGAACTCAGGGACTCAATCAGCCCCAGCATTTT	CASRTQGLNQPQHF
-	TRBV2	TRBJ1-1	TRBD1	TGTGCCAGCAAGGGACAGGGGCTACAAGCTTTCTTT	CASKGQGLQAFF
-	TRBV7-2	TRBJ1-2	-	TGTGCCAGCAGCAGGGAGCCTAACTATGGCTACACCTTC	CASSREPNYGYTF
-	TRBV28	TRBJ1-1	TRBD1	TGTGCCAGCATCACTGAAAGGGGGCTGGTCGGCACTGAAGCTTTCTTT	CASITERGLVGTEAFF
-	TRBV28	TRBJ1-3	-	TGTGCCAGCAGCCAAGGCGGGGGCTCTGGAAACACCATATATTTT	CASSQGGGSGNTIYF
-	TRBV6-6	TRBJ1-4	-	TGTGCCAGCAGCCCTGTCGATAGAAAACTGTTTTTT	CASSPVDRKLFF
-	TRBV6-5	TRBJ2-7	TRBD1	TGTGCCAGCAACCACCCCGGACAGGGGGCCTACGAGCAGTACTTC	CASNHPGQGAYEQYF
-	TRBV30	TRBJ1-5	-	TGTGCCTGGAGTGTTGGTTATGGCAATCAGCCCCAGCATTTT	CAWSVGYGNQPQHF
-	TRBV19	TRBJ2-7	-	TGTGCCAGTAGTGTCTACGAGCAGTACTTC	CASSVYEQYF
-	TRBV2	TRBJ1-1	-	TGTGCCAGCAGTGGAGGGGGTTACACTGAAGCTTTCTTT	CASSGGGYTEAFF
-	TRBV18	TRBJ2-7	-	TGTGCCAGCTCACCACCGCTCAGGGGTAGCGAGCAGTACTTC	CASSPPLRGSEQYF
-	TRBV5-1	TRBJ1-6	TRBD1	TGCGCCAGTACCGGGACAGAGAATTCACCCCTCCACTTT	CASTGTENSPLHF
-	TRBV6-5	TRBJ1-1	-	TGTGCCAGTAAGGGGGTCCTGCGTATGAACACTGAAGCTTTCTTT	CASKGVLRMNTEAFF
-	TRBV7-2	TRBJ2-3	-	TGTGCCAGCAGCCTTCGATCTAAGTCTTCAGATACGCAGTATTTT	CASSLRSKSSDTQYF
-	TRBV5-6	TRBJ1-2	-	TGTGCCAGCAGCTCTAACCGCCCGGGTATCTATGGCTACACCTTC	CASSSNRPGIYGYTF
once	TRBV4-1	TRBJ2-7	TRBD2	TGCGCCAGCAGCCAAGCCCGTGGGGACTACATCTACGAGCAGTACTTC	CASSQARGDYIYEQYF
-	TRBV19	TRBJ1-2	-	TGTGCCAGTAGTATCCAGGGCAGGGCCTGGTATGGCTACACCTTC	CASSIQGRAWYGYTF
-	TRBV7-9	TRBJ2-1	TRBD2	TGTGCCAGCAGCTTGACTAGCGGGAAATACAATGAGCAGTTCTTC	CASSLTSGKYNEQFF
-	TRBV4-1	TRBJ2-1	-	TGCGCCAGCAGCCAAGATAGGGGAGTGCCTTACAATGAGCAGTTCTTC	CASSQDRGVPYNEQFF
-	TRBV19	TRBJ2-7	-	TGTGCCAGTAGTCCGACGTCGCAAGACGAGCAGTACTTC	CASSPTSQDEQYF
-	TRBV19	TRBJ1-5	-	TGTGCCAGTAGCGGCACGGGGGGCAATCAGCCCCAGCATTTT	CASSGTGGNQPQHF
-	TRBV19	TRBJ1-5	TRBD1	TGTGCCAGTAGTATAGGGGCGGGACAGGAGTTCAATCAGCCCCAGCATTTT	CASSIGAGQEFNQPQHF
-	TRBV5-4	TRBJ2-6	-	TGTGCCAGCAGCTTGGAACGGTCTGGGGCCAACGTCCTGACTTTC	CASSLERSGANVLTF
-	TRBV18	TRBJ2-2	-	TGTGCCAGCTCAGCTCAGGGCGGGGAGCTGTTTTTT	CASSAQGGELFF
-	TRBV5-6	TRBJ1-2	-	TGTGCCAGCAGCCCAACAGTCGAGCAGGGTGACTATGGCTACACCTTC	CASSPTVEQGDYGYTF
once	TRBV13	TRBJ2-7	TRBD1	TGTGCCAGCAGCTTAGGGTGGACAGGAAGGTACGAGCAGTACTTC	CASSLGWTGRYEQYF
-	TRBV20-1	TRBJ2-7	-	TGCAGTGCTAACGGATACGAGCAGTACTTC	CSANGYEQYF
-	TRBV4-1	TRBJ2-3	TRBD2	TGCGCCAGCAGCCAAGGCCTAGCGGGGGATACGCAGTATTTT	CASSQGLAGDTQYF
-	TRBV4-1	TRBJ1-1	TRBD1	TGCGCCAGCAGCCCGACAGGGGGTCTGAACACTGAAGCTTTCTTT	CASSPTGGLNTEAFF
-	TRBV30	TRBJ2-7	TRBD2	TGTGCCTGCCAAGCGGGGGGATCCTACGAGCAGTACTTC	CACQAGGSYEQYF